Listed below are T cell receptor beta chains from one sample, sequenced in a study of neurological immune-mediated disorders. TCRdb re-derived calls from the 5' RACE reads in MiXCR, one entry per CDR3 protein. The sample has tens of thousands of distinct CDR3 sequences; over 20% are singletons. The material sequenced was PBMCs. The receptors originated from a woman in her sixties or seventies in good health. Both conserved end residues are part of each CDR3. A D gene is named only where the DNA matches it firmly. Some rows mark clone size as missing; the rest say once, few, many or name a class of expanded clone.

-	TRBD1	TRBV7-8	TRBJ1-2	CASSHGQGNYGYTF	TGTGCCAGCAGCCACGGACAGGGGAACTATGGCTACACCTTC
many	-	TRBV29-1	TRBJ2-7	CSAGTSQVYEQYF	TGCAGCGCGGGGACCAGTCAGGTGTACGAGCAGTACTTC
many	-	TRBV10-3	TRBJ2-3	CAIRNSTDTQYF	TGTGCCATCAGGAACAGCACAGATACGCAGTATTTT
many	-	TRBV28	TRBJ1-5	CASSFPPWRGLNQPQHF	TGTGCCAGCAGTTTCCCCCCGTGGAGGGGTTTGAATCAGCCCCAGCATTTT
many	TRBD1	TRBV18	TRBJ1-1	CASSAGQQEAFF	TGTGCCAGCTCAGCGGGACAGCAAGAAGCTTTCTTT
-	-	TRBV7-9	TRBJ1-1	CASIPPHTEAFF	TGTGCCAGCATACCCCCCCACACTGAAGCTTTCTTT
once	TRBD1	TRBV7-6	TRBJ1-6	CASSFRDRNNSPLHF	TGTGCCAGCAGCTTCCGGGACAGGAATAATTCACCCCTCCACTTT
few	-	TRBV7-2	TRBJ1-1	CASSLERNTEAFF	TGTGCCAGCAGCTTAGAGCGGAACACTGAAGCTTTCTTT
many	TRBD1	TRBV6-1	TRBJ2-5	CASSHQGARETQYF	TGTGCCAGCAGTCATCAGGGGGCGCGGGAGACCCAGTACTTC
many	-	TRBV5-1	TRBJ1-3	CASSLVGENTIYF	TGCGCCAGCAGCTTGGTGGGGGAAAACACCATATATTTT
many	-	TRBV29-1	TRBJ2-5	CSVGPAAQETQYF	TGCAGCGTTGGGCCGGCAGCCCAAGAGACCCAGTACTTC
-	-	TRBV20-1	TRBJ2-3	CSASSLRSTATDTQYF	TGCAGTGCCAGCAGCTTAAGGAGTACGGCCACAGATACGCAGTATTTT
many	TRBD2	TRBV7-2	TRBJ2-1	CASSEGLAGFNEQFF	TGTGCCAGCAGCGAAGGACTAGCGGGCTTCAATGAGCAGTTCTTC
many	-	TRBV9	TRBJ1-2	CASSVGGGRGYGYTF	TGTGCCAGCAGCGTAGGGGGGGGGCGAGGCTATGGCTACACCTTC
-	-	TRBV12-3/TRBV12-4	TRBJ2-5	CASSTIEGVTQYF	TGTGCCAGCAGCACCATAGAGGGGGTGACCCAGTACTTC
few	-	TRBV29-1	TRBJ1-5	CSVTGTGDQPQHF	TGCAGCGTCACCGGGACGGGAGATCAGCCCCAGCATTTT
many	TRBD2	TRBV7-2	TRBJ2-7	CASSLASSGNEQYF	TGTGCCAGCAGCTTAGCGTCTAGCGGCAACGAGCAGTACTTC
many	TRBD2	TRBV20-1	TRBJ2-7	CSARDWASGSSYEQYF	TGCAGTGCTAGAGATTGGGCTAGCGGGAGTAGCTACGAGCAGTACTTC
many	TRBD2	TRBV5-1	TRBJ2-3	CASSFVGGSSTDTQYF	TGCGCCAGCAGCTTCGTCGGGGGGAGTTCAACAGATACGCAGTATTTT
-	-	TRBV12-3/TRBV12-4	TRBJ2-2	CASSLGGLTGELFF	TGTGCCAGCAGTTTGGGGGGTCTCACCGGGGAGCTGTTTTTT
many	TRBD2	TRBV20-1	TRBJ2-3	CSASDLTSGRSRGTDTQYF	TGCAGTGCTAGTGACCTGACTAGCGGGAGATCCCGAGGCACAGATACGCAGTATTTT
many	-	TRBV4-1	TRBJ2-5	CASGRWRGETQYF	TGCGCCAGCGGCAGATGGCGCGGAGAGACCCAGTACTTC
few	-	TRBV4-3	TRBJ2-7	CASSQAMGVPYGYEQYF	TGCGCCAGCAGCCAAGCGATGGGGGTACCGTATGGTTACGAGCAGTACTTC
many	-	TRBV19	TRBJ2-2	CASSPDRLYTGELFF	TGTGCCAGTAGCCCCGACAGGCTGTACACCGGGGAGCTGTTTTTT